These 5 T cell receptor beta chains were all obtained from the same sample, sequenced in a study of shared clonotypes between healthy human individuals. CD8 cells classed as naive were CD45RO-negative and positively selected for CCR7, excluding terminally differentiated effector memory CD45RA+ cells. Data came from immunoSEQ multiplex PCR; TCRdb stores just in-frame clones and leaves some out. There are around 2,000,000 clones in the sample; roughly 94% occur only once, and 0.9% to 1.4% lies in the top ten. The sample was naive CD8+ T cells sorted from blood. These receptors originate from a man aged 18-30 years in good health.

This sequence joins TRBV4-2 and TRBJ2-5; TRBD2 is a possible D gene (5 bases). Germline assignment: CDR1 LGHNA and CDR2 YNFKEQ. V was clipped by 0 bases and J by 3 bases, with 14 bases between them. CDR3 length: 16 amino acids. The CDR3 region is CASSQEEGWVEETQYF. As DNA, the CDR3 is TGTGCCAGCAGCCAAGAAGAGGGCTGGGTGGAAGAGACCCAGTACTTC.

The genes are TRBV4-1 and TRBJ1-4; D is unresolved. The length of the CDR3 is 15 residues. The germline V gene has CDR1 MGHRA and CDR2 YSYEKL. V lost 1 base and J lost 0, with 6 bases in between. The CDR3 sequence is CASSQVGPTNEKLFF. The DNA for the CDR3 is TGCGCCAGCAGCCAAGTAGGTCCAACTAATGAAAAACTGTTTTTT.

This clone was seen just once. The chain combines TRBV5-1 with TRBJ1-1, with TRBD1 as a possible D gene (6 bases). Between the trimmed V and J ends, which lost 1 base and 0 bases, there was a span of 13 bases. The CDR3 runs 16 residues. CDR1 is SGHRS, CDR2 YFSETQ, per germline. The CDR3 DNA is TGCGCCAGCAGCTTGAAATTACAGGGCATGAACACTGAAGCTTTCTTT. It codes for CASSLKLQGMNTEAFF.

For the CDR3, the DNA is TGTGCCAGCAGCTTGGGACTAGCGGGAGGCGCATACGAGCAGTACTTC. This translates into CASSLGLAGGAYEQYF. The V call is TRBV5-4, the J call TRBJ2-7; 13 nucleotides align to TRBD2. J gave up 4 bases and V 0 bases, and 4 bases lay outside the gene matches. Germline V gene lookup returns CDR1 SGHNT and CDR2 YYREEE (reference sequence). This CDR3 is 16 amino acids long. The full variable domain, completed using reference TRBV5-4 and TRBJ2-7, is ETGVTQSPTHLIKTRGQQVTLRCSSQSGHNTVSWYQQALGQGPQFIFQYYREEENGRGNFPPRFSGLQFPNYSSELNVNALELDDSALYLCASSLGLAGGAYEQYFGPGTRLTVT.

J is TRBJ1-4 and V is TRBV9; tentative D call: TRBD1 (6 bases). Germline V gene lookup returns CDR1 SGDLS and CDR2 YYNGEE. This CDR3 has 15 residues. Between the trimmed V and J ends, which lost 0 bases and 5 bases, there was a span of 11 bases. The CDR3 sequence: CASSVGTVRNEKLFF. The DNA of the CDR3 is TGTGCCAGCAGCGTAGGGACAGTTAGAAATGAAAAACTGTTTTTT.